A selection of T cell receptor beta chains follows, all from one sample in a study of control samples from healthy donors and cancer patients. Measured with immunoSEQ multiplex PCR; TCRdb has only the in-frame clones, and not every one. Of roughly 130,000 clones in the sample, over 85% were seen once. The specimen was blood. All receptors come from a man younger than 45 in good health. The conserved cysteine and the conserved F or W are not part of the CDR3 here.

v_call cdr3_aa
TRBV6-5 ASSYGLSTSGTQY
TRBV6-6 ASRTTGAMNTEAF
TRBV28 ASSGGDRGKGNTIY
TRBV2 ASQQTNTEAF
TRBV19 ASRFSGGTDTQY
TRBV5-1 ASSLSLAYTDTQY
TRBV11-2 ASSWGLAGGETQY
TRBV5-1 ASSQKGQADSPLH
TRBV7-2 ASSLGNIIGNTIY
TRBV3-1/TRBV3-2 ASSLGYTEAF
TRBV19 ASSAGTGVVNYGYT